The TCR beta chain described here comes from a study of blood T cell repertoires in COVID-19. Study-level background: Sample material is recorded as cDNA or gDNA derived from T cells, B-cell-depleted T cells, or PBMCs.

In the authors' workflow: Estimation of nucleated cell counts was performed using reference gene primer amplification. Produced via immunoSEQ multiplex PCR; TCRdb's table is partial and in-frame only. Clonal size and the V and J genes are those of that table, whereas D and trimming came from the DNA. The sample yields about 180,000 clones, 80% to 90% seen once. With 5 bases clipped from V and 2 bases from J, the junction kept 10 bases outside the gene matches. CDR3 length: 16 residues. Germline V lookup: CDR1 SGHTA, CDR2 FQGNSA. The sequence was obtained from a man aged 65 to 79 with active or convalescent COVID-19. The rearrangement links TRBV7-2 to TRBJ2-3; 7 positions match TRBD2. The sample consisted of peripheral blood. CDR3 loop: CASSMERGSNTDTQYF. CDR3 coding DNA: TGTGCCAGCAGCATGGAGCGGGGCAGCAACACAGATACGCAGTATTTT.